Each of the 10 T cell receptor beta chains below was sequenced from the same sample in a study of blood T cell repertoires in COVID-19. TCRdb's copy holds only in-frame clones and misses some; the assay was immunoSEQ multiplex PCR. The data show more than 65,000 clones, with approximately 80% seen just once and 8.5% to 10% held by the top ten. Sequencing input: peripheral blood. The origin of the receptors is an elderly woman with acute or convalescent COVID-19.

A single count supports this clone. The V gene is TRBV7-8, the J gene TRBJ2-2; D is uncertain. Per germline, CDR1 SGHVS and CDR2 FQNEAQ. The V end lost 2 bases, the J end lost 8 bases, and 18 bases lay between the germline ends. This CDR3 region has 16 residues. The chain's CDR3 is CASSLMGSSVAGELFF. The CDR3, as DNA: TGTGCCAGCAGCTTAATGGGCAGTTCAGTTGCGGGGGAGCTGTTTTTT.

CDR3 region: CASSPPPGTGGKVVHGYTF. The CDR3 coding sequence is TGTGCCAGTAGTCCCCCCCCGGGAACAGGGGGCAAGGTAGTACATGGCTACACCTTC. The chain employs TRBV19 and TRBJ1-2; 9 bases are shared with TRBD1. V shed 5 bases, J shed 6 bases, and the junction held 22 bases outside the gene matches. Germline V gene data show CDR1 as LNHDA and CDR2 as SQIVND (reference sequence). The CDR3 loop spans 19 amino acids. The full variable domain, rest sourced from reference TRBV19 and TRBJ1-2, is DGGITQSPKYLFRKEGQNVTLSCEQNLNHDAMYWYRQDPGQGLRLIYYSQIVNDFQKGDIAEGYSVSREKKESFPLTVTSAQKNPTAFYLCASSPPPGTGGKVVHGYTFGSGTRLTVV.

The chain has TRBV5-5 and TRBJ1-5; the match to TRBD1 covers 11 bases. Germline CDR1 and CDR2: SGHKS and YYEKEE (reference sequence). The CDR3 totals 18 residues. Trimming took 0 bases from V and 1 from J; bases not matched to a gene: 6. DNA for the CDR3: TGTGCCAGCAGCTTGGACGGACAGGGGGCCCGCAGCAATCAGCCCCAGCATTTT. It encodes CASSLDGQGARSNQPQHF.

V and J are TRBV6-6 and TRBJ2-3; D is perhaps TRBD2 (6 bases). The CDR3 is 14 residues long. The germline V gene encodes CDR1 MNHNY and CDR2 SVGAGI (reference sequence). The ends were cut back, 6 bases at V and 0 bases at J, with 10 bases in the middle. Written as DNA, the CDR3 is TGTGCCAGCAGCTTCGGGACTAGCACAGATACGCAGTATTTT. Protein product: CASSFGTSTDTQYF.

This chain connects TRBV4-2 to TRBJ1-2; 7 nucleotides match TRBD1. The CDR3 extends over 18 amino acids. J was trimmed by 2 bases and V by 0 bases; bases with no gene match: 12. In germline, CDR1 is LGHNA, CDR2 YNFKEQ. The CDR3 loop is CASSQEWRRDRTNYGYTF. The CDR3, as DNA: TGTGCCAGCAGCCAAGAATGGAGGCGGGACAGAACCAACTATGGCTACACCTTC.

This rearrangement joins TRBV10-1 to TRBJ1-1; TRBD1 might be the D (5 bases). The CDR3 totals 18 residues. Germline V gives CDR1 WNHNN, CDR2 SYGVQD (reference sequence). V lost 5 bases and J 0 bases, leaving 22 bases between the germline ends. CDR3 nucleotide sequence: TGCGCCAGCAGTCCTGCCATCGACAGTAAGAATATGAACACTGAAGCTTTCTTT. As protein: CASSPAIDSKNMNTEAFF.

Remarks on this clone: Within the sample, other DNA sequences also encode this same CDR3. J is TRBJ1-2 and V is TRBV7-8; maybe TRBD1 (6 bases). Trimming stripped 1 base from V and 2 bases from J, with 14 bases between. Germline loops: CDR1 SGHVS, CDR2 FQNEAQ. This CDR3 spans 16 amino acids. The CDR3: CASSLVAGEFNYGYTF. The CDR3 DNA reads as TGTGCCAGCAGCTTAGTGGCAGGGGAATTCAACTATGGCTACACCTTC.

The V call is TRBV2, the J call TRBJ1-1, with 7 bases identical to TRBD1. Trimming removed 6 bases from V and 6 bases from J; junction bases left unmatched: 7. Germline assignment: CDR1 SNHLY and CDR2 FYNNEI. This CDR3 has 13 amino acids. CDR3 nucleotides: TGTGCCAGCAGGAGTATGACAGGGCCTGAAGCTTTCTTT. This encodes CASRSMTGPEAFF.

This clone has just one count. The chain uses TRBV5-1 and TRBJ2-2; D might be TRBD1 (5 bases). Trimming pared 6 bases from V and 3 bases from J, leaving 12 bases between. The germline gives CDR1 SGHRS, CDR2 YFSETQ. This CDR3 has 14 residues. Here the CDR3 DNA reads TGCGCCAGCAAAGTGACAGCCGACACCGGGGAGCTGTTTTTT. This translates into CASKVTADTGELFF.

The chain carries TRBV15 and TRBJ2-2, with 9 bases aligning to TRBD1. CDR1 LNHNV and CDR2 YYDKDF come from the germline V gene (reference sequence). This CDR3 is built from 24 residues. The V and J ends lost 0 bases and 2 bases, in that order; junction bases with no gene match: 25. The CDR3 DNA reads TGTGCCACCAGCAGAGAAACAGCCTTTTACCCGGACCCGGGACAGGGTCTAAACACCGGGGAGCTGTTTTTT. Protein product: CATSRETAFYPDPGQGLNTGELFF.